The 26 T cell receptor beta chains below all came from one sample that was sequenced in a study of blood T cell repertoires in COVID-19. Sequenced by immunoSEQ multiplex PCR; TCRdb stores in-frame clones only, minus some. In the table there are 15,000 or so clones, approximately 92% of which are singletons. Sequenced: peripheral blood. The origin of the receptors is a man in his fifties with active COVID-19.

The rearrangement links TRBV28 to TRBJ1-5; 10 nucleotides agree with TRBD1. The CDR3 covers 15 residues. The trim removed 5 bases at V and 2 bases at J, leaving 3 bases unmatched. CDR1 and CDR2 from the germline V gene are MDHEN and SYDVKM. The DNA of the CDR3 is TGTGCCAGCAGTACAGGACAGGGGGGCAATCAGCCCCAGCATTTT. It specifies CASSTGQGGNQPQHF.

The rearrangement joins TRBV5-8 to TRBJ1-3; 7 bases align to TRBD1. Germline loops: CDR1 SGHTS, CDR2 YDEGEE. CDR3 length equals 15 residues. Trimming took 2 bases from V and 0 from J; bases not matched to a gene: 2. This CDR3 is CASSFDRASGNTIYF. CDR3 in DNA: TGTGCCAGCAGCTTTGACAGGGCCTCTGGAAACACCATATATTTT.

The gene calls are TRBV19 and TRBJ1-5, with 9 bases aligning to TRBD1. CDR1 and CDR2 (germline): LNHDA, SQIVND (reference sequence). The CDR3 extends over 16 amino acids. Trimming took 5 bases from V and 6 from J; bases not matched to a gene: 11. CDR3 coding DNA: TGTGCCAGTAGTTTCTGGACAGGGGACGGTAGTCAGCCCCAGCATTTT. The encoded protein is CASSFWTGDGSQPQHF.

This chain joins TRBV30 and TRBJ1-2; D not resolved. Germline CDR1 reads GTSNPN; CDR2 reads SVGIG (reference sequence). The CDR3 runs 11 residues. V was cut by 0 bases and J by 7 bases, with 6 bases left in between. The CDR3 protein is CAWSVTFGYTF. CDR3 in DNA: TGTGCCTGGAGTGTCACTTTTGGCTACACCTTC.

V and J are TRBV29-1 and TRBJ2-3, with 7 bases that match TRBD2. This CDR3 is 14 amino acids long. V lost 1 base and J lost 8; bases outside the gene matches: 9. CDR1 SQVTM and CDR2 ANQGSEA come from the germline V gene. The DNA of the CDR3 is TGCAGCGTTGAAGTGGGGGGGTTTGTAGGTACGCAGTATTTT. It is translated as CSVEVGGFVGTQYF.

Regarding this clone: A junction boundary mismatches the germline segment, possibly from a read error. V is TRBV7-7 and J is TRBJ2-7; 15 bases are a match to TRBD2. Germline lookup yields CDR1 SSHAT and CDR2 FNYEAQ (reference sequence). This CDR3 has 19 amino acids. CDR3 nucleotides: TGTGCTAGCAGCGGTTCGGGGGGACTAGCGGGAGGTCGCTCCTACGAGCAGTACTTC. As protein: CASSGSGGLAGGRSYEQYF.

The gene calls are TRBV10-2 and TRBJ2-1; a weak D match, TRBD1 (6 bases). This CDR3 comprises 14 residues. Trimming took 0 bases from V and 8 from J, leaving 11 bases between them. Germline V gene lookup returns CDR1 WSHSY and CDR2 SAAADI. CDR3 in amino acids: CASSESNRDHEQFF. CDR3 in DNA: TGCGCCAGCAGTGAGTCGAACAGGGACCATGAGCAGTTCTTC.

This chain connects TRBV5-4 to TRBJ1-1, with 7 positions matching TRBD1. The trim removed 5 bases at V and 3 bases at J, leaving 4 bases unmatched. This CDR3 region has 13 residues. The germline V gene has CDR1 SGHNT and CDR2 YYREEE (reference sequence). DNA for the CDR3: TGTGCCAGCAGGTCCCAGGGGGACACTGAAGCTTTCTTT. It encodes CASRSQGDTEAFF.

The chain recombines TRBV12-3 or TRBV12-4 with TRBJ2-5, with a possible D match to TRBD1 (5 bases). The CDR3 covers 13 residues. V was shortened by 6 bases and J by 2 bases, with 10 bases between the two germline ends. The CDR3 sequence: CASRKDRQETQYF. CDR3 sequence (DNA): TGTGCCAGCAGGAAAGACAGACAAGAGACCCAGTACTTC.

This clone came up once. The chain has TRBV2 and TRBJ2-1; tentative D call: TRBD1 (5 bases). V was trimmed by 6 bases and J by 5 bases, leaving 17 bases between them. Germline CDR1 reads SNHLY; CDR2 reads FYNNEI. The CDR3 consists of 15 residues. The CDR3 loop is CASSHVPVQDNEQFF. The CDR3 nucleotides read TGTGCCAGCAGCCACGTCCCTGTACAGGACAATGAGCAGTTCTTC. Combining the CDR3 with reference TRBV2 and TRBJ2-1 gives the whole variable domain EPEVTQTPSHQVTQMGQEVILRCVPISNHLYFYWYRQILGQKVEFLVSFYNNEISEKSEIFDDQFSVERPDGSNFTLKIRSTKLEDSAMYFCASSHVPVQDNEQFFGPGTRLTVL.

The genes are TRBV28 and TRBJ2-3; D gene ambiguous. Deletions cut 3 bases from V and 1 base from J, with 8 bases between. There are 14 residues in the CDR3. Per the germline V gene, CDR1 is MDHEN and CDR2 is SYDVKM. In nucleotides, the CDR3 is TGTGCCAGCAGTTTGAGACACCGCACAGATACGCAGTATTTT. Protein sequence: CASSLRHRTDTQYF.

V usage is TRBV5-1 and J usage is TRBJ2-5; D uncertain. The V and J ends lost 0 bases and 0 bases respectively, with 6 bases between them. Per the germline V gene, CDR1 is SGHRS and CDR2 is YFSETQ. This CDR3 is built from 14 residues. CDR3 nucleotides: TGCGCCAGCAGCTTGGAGACATACCAAGAGACCCAGTACTTC. This translates into CASSLETYQETQYF.

This clone came up a few times. The chain recombines TRBV28 with TRBJ1-5; D is unresolved. Germline CDR1 reads MDHEN; CDR2 reads SYDVKM. The V end was cut by 6 bases, the J end by 2 bases, with 17 bases between. The CDR3 spans 16 residues. The CDR3 sequence: CASSLVRDVGNQPQHF. The CDR3 DNA reads TGTGCCAGCAGCCTGGTGAGGGATGTCGGCAATCAGCCCCAGCATTTT.

The rearrangement links TRBV27 to TRBJ1-1, with D possibly being TRBD1 (5 bases). Trimming shortened V by 6 bases and J by 11 bases, and 22 bases separated the two germline ends. Per the germline V gene, CDR1 is MNHEY and CDR2 is SMNVEV (reference sequence). The CDR3 extends over 14 amino acids. CDR3 bases: TGTGCCAGCAGCCCTCTCCTCCGCCCAGGGATGGCTTTCTTT. Translated: CASSPLLRPGMAFF.

This chain joins TRBV18 and TRBJ2-1, with 8 positions matching TRBD1. Germline CDR1 is KGHSH and CDR2 is LQKENI. V shed 3 bases and J 5 bases; nucleotides not matched to a gene: 12. There are 17 residues in the CDR3. The CDR3 protein is CASSPSTGTGLDNEQFF. CDR3 coding DNA: TGTGCCAGCTCACCCTCCACCGGGACAGGCTTGGACAATGAGCAGTTCTTC.

The genes are TRBV7-2 and TRBJ2-5, with 9 bases identical to TRBD1. The ends lost 5 bases at V and 5 bases at J; junction bases unmatched: 6. CDR3 size: 14 residues. Per germline, CDR1 SGHTA and CDR2 FQGNSA. CDR3 region: CASSTNRGRETQYF. CDR3 sequence (DNA): TGTGCCAGCAGCACCAACAGGGGGCGGGAGACCCAGTACTTC.

V gene TRBV6-2 or TRBV6-3 combines with J gene TRBJ2-1; the match to TRBD2 covers 8 bases. The trim removed 5 bases at V and 0 bases at J, leaving 3 bases unmatched. The CDR3 is 15 amino acids. CDR1 is MNHEY, CDR2 SVGEGT, per germline. The CDR3 nucleotides are TGTGCCAGCAGTCCGGGAGGGCTCTCCTACAATGAGCAGTTCTTC. Protein product: CASSPGGLSYNEQFF.

The chain couples TRBV11-3 to TRBJ2-7; D is possibly TRBD2 (6 bases). Trimming took 1 base from V and 5 from J, leaving 9 bases between them. The CDR3 consists of 13 residues. CDR1 is SGHNT, CDR2 YENEEA, per germline. The CDR3: CASSLAGVDEQYF. The DNA of the CDR3 is TGTGCCAGCAGCTTAGCGGGAGTTGACGAGCAGTACTTC. The entire variable domain, with the rest obtained from reference TRBV11-3 and TRBJ2-7, is as follows: EAGVVQSPRYKIIEKKQPVAFWCNPISGHNTLYWYLQNLGQGPELLIRYENEEAVDDSQLPKDRFSAERLKGVDSTLKIQPAELGDSAVYLCASSLAGVDEQYFGPGTRLTVT.

The chain employs TRBV5-1 and TRBJ2-7; 8 positions agree with TRBD1. The V segment lost 4 bases and the J segment 3 bases; nucleotides outside the gene matches: 12. Germline V gene data show CDR1 as SGHRS and CDR2 as YFSETQ. CDR3 length equals 16 residues. The chain's CDR3 is CASSQTGASLVYEQYF. The CDR3 DNA follows: TGCGCCAGCAGCCAGACAGGGGCCAGCTTAGTCTACGAGCAGTACTTC.

The chain couples TRBV27 to TRBJ1-5, with a tentative D call TRBD1 (5 bases). The CDR3 contains 13 residues. Looked up from germline, CDR1 is MNHEY and CDR2 is SMNVEV (reference sequence). V dropped 6 bases and J dropped 9 bases, with 15 bases sitting between them. The DNA for the CDR3 is TGTGCCAGCAGGCTTGGGGGGGGAGGGCCCCAGCATTTT. It encodes CASRLGGGGPQHF.

This clone was picked up one time. The chain has TRBV29-1 and TRBJ2-5, with D possibly TRBD1 on 5 matching bases. CDR3 length: 13 amino acids. Germline assignment: CDR1 SQVTM and CDR2 ANQGSEA. Trimming took off 3 bases at V and 4 bases at J, with 12 bases between the two ends. The CDR3 region is CSVDQGRGETQYF. CDR3 bases: TGCAGCGTTGATCAGGGAAGAGGAGAGACCCAGTACTTC.

Turning to this clone: An end of the junction differs from the germline gene, which may be a read error. The V and J genes are TRBV7-7 and TRBJ2-5; 11 bases match TRBD2. This CDR3 is 18 amino acids long. Per germline, CDR1 SSHAT and CDR2 FNYEAQ (reference sequence). The CDR3 DNA reads TGTGCTAGCAGCTTAGCCCTGACTAGCGGGGCCCTCCCAGAGACCCAGTACTTC. This codes for CASSLALTSGALPETQYF.

The rearrangement links TRBV19 to TRBJ1-2; 8 bases are a match to TRBD1. V gave up 5 bases and J gave up 3 bases; unmatched junction bases: 5. Germline V gives CDR1 LNHDA, CDR2 SQIVND (reference sequence). This CDR3 has 14 residues. The CDR3, as DNA: TGTGCCAGTAGTTCCACGACAGGGGACTATGGCTACACCTTC. It yields the protein CASSSTTGDYGYTF.

The rearrangement joins TRBV5-4 to TRBJ2-2, with 10 bases identical to TRBD2. This CDR3 contains 16 residues. Germline V gene data show CDR1 as SGHNT and CDR2 as YYREEE (reference sequence). The J segment lost 7 bases and the V segment lost 4 bases, leaving 10 bases of the junction unmatched. CDR3 loop: CASSRALAGGNGELFF. The CDR3 nucleotides are TGTGCCAGCAGCCGCGCTTTAGCGGGAGGTAACGGGGAGCTGTTTTTT.

The V and J genes are TRBV10-3 and TRBJ2-2; D may be TRBD1 (5 bases). The germline V gene encodes CDR1 ENHRY and CDR2 SYGVKD. This CDR3 is 12 amino acids long. The germline V and J ends were trimmed by 7 bases and 6 bases, with 9 bases remaining between them. The CDR3 region has the DNA TGTGCCATCAACAGGTTCTCCGGGGAGCTGTTTTTT. Its protein is CAINRFSGELFF.

The chain recombines TRBV6-6 with TRBJ1-4; tentative D call: TRBD1 (5 bases). Trimming cost V 2 bases and J 0 bases, with 10 bases left between them. CDR3 length: 16 amino acids. The germline gives CDR1 MNHNY, CDR2 SVGAGI (reference sequence). CDR3 bases: TGTGCCAGCAGTTACCCCGACAGCTCAACTAATGAAAAACTGTTTTTT. It codes for CASSYPDSSTNEKLFF.